Listed here are 19 T cell receptor beta chains from one sample, sequenced in a study of a mutant IDH1 vaccine in newly diagnosed glioma. The time point is: week 23, last vaccination. The investigators gave 300 ug of mutant IDH1 20-mer peptide in each vaccine dose, together with topical imiquimod. The protocol was immunoSEQ multiplex PCR, while the TCRdb copy is restricted to in-frame clones and leaves out a portion. The sample gives 55,000 or so clones, around 80% of which show up once; 6.2% is in the top ten. Antigen specificity for these receptors is unknown. Material: PBMCs, obtained from a glioma patient whose treatment included an IDH1 peptide vaccine. These receptors all stem from a man aged 35-49 years with glioma.

This clone was observed a handful of times. The CDR3 DNA is TGCAGCGTTTCCTGGACAGGCGTTTCAGAGACTGAAGCTTTCTTT. This gives the protein CSVSWTGVSETEAFF. This chain joins TRBV29-1 and TRBJ1-1, with 7 positions matching TRBD1. V shed 5 bases, J shed 5 bases, and the junction held 14 bases outside the gene matches. This CDR3 region has 15 residues. Germline V lookup: CDR1 SQVTM, CDR2 ANQGSEA.

CDR3 protein: CAWSPTGNQPQHF. For the CDR3, the DNA is TGTGCCTGGAGTCCGACAGGCAATCAGCCCCAGCATTTT. The chain joins TRBV30 to TRBJ1-5, with D perhaps matching TRBD1 (5 bases). Germline CDR1 is GTSNPN and CDR2 is SVGIG (reference sequence). This CDR3 spans 13 amino acids. Trimming removed 2 bases from V and 2 bases from J, with 7 bases in between.

This clone turned up a few times. V gene TRBV6-5 combines with J gene TRBJ2-5; D may be TRBD1 (5 bases). Trimming cost V 6 bases and J 3 bases, with 11 bases left between them. The CDR3 contains 13 residues. The germline CDR1 and CDR2 sequences are MNHEY and SVGAGI. The CDR3 sequence is CASSRDRKETQYF. The CDR3 nucleotides are TGTGCCAGCAGCCGCGACAGAAAAGAGACCCAGTACTTC.

The chain employs TRBV27 and TRBJ2-3; D remains ambiguous. Germline-derived CDR1 and CDR2 are MNHEY and SMNVEV (reference sequence). This CDR3 has 12 residues. V was shortened by 5 bases and J by 3 bases, with 6 bases between the two germline ends. DNA for the CDR3: TGTGCCAGCAGTCGGGTTACAGATACGCAGTATTTT. Translation gives CASSRVTDTQYF.

This clone was detected a few times. The chain recombines TRBV4-1 with TRBJ2-5; D might be TRBD1 or TRBD2, each matching 5 bases. CDR3 length: 12 residues. Trimming left V 4 bases short and J 7 bases short, with 10 bases between. The germline gives CDR1 MGHRA, CDR2 YSYEKL. Written as DNA, the CDR3 is TGCGCCAGCAGCCGTGGGACCGGGACCCAGTACTTC. Residues: CASSRGTGTQYF.

The chain is built from TRBV29-1 and TRBJ2-7; D gene unclear. The CDR3 loop spans 11 amino acids. Germline V gives CDR1 SQVTM, CDR2 ANQGSEA. With 3 bases removed from V and 4 bases from J, the gap between germline ends came to 7 bases. The CDR3 reads CSVEKGYEQYF. CDR3 nucleotides: TGCAGCGTTGAGAAGGGATACGAGCAGTACTTC.

This clone was counted only a few times. V is TRBV10-3 and J is TRBJ2-7; D call uncertain. The CDR3 is 13 residues long. The germline CDR1 and CDR2 sequences are ENHRY and SYGVKD. V lost 5 bases, J lost 0 bases, and 8 bases lay in between. The CDR3 region has the DNA TGTGCCATCAGTACCCCAGGCTCCTACGAGCAGTACTTC. Its protein product is CAISTPGSYEQYF.

J is TRBJ1-2 and V is TRBV6-6, with D perhaps TRBD1 (5 bases). The V and J ends lost 10 bases and 2 bases respectively, with 14 bases between them. Germline-derived CDR1 and CDR2 are MNHNY and SVGAGI (reference sequence). CDR3 length: 13 residues. The CDR3 is CATGTVPNYGYTF. The CDR3 DNA follows: TGTGCCACCGGGACCGTTCCGAACTATGGCTACACCTTC.

This sequence joins TRBV5-1 and TRBJ1-6; D may be TRBD1 (6 bases). Between the trimmed V and J ends, which lost 4 bases and 0 bases, there was a span of 14 bases. CDR1 is SGHRS, CDR2 YFSETQ, per germline. The CDR3 contains 17 residues. CDR3 bases: TGCGCCAGCAGCCGCCAGCCGGGGGCCTCCTATAATTCACCCCTCCACTTT. As protein: CASSRQPGASYNSPLHF.

The chain employs TRBV9 and TRBJ1-2; 11 nucleotides match TRBD1. CDR1 is SGDLS and CDR2 is YYNGEE in the germline V gene. There are 14 residues in the CDR3. Losses at the gene ends were 7 bases for V and 2 bases for J; bases not matched to a gene: 4. The CDR3 coding sequence is TGTGCCAGCGGAAGGGACAGGGGGAACTATGGCTACACCTTC. It specifies CASGRDRGNYGYTF.

The rearrangement links TRBV6-6 to TRBJ1-2; 10 bases fit TRBD1. CDR1 and CDR2 (germline): MNHNY, SVGAGI (reference sequence). CDR3 length equals 15 residues. The V and J ends lost 5 bases and 8 bases, in that order; junction bases with no gene match: 11. Written as DNA, the CDR3 is TGTGCCAGCAGTCAAGGGACAGGGGCAAGTCGCGGCTACACCTTC. Its translation is CASSQGTGASRGYTF.

This clone has only a few counts. The chain uses TRBV6-5 and TRBJ1-4; D remains ambiguous. This CDR3 spans 13 amino acids. Germline V CDR1 and CDR2: MNHEY, SVGAGI. Trimming pared 2 bases from V and 5 bases from J, leaving 6 bases between. The CDR3 reads CASSYAVNEKLFF. CDR3 nucleotides: TGTGCCAGCAGTTACGCGGTAAATGAAAAACTGTTTTTT.

V and J are TRBV2 and TRBJ2-4; weak D call: TRBD1 (5 bases). Germline lookup yields CDR1 SNHLY and CDR2 FYNNEI. V lost 1 base, J lost 6 bases, and 13 bases lay in between. There are 15 residues in the CDR3. The CDR3 loop is CASSEVSGYGNIQYF. For the CDR3, the DNA is TGTGCCAGCAGTGAAGTGTCAGGGTATGGAAACATTCAGTACTTC.

The rearrangement uses TRBV2 and TRBJ2-1; possibly TRBD2 for D (5 bases). The V end was cut by 2 bases, the J end by 8 bases, with 25 bases between. Per germline, CDR1 SNHLY and CDR2 FYNNEI. This CDR3 is built from 18 residues. The CDR3 DNA is TGTGCCAGCAGTGAAAACGGGTTAGTTGGGGAGAGTTGGGATGAGCAGTTCTTC. Amino acid sequence: CASSENGLVGESWDEQFF.

This clone was detected once. J is TRBJ2-7 and V is TRBV4-2; D perhaps matches TRBD2 (5 bases). The CDR3 covers 15 residues. V was shortened by 0 bases and J by 2 bases, with 11 bases between the two germline ends. CDR1 LGHNA and CDR2 YNFKEQ come from the germline V gene. The CDR3 here is CASSQEAGRPYEQYF. For the CDR3, the DNA is TGTGCCAGCAGCCAAGAGGCGGGTAGGCCCTACGAGCAGTACTTC.

The chain recombines TRBV9 with TRBJ1-3; D unclear. This CDR3 is 13 amino acids long. V lost 3 bases, J lost 2 bases, and 6 bases lay in between. Germline assignment: CDR1 SGDLS and CDR2 YYNGEE. The CDR3 sequence: CASSATTGNTIYF. In DNA form, the CDR3 reads TGTGCCAGCAGCGCGACAACTGGAAACACCATATATTTT.

The chain recombines TRBV6-4 with TRBJ1-4; a possible D gene is TRBD1 (5 bases). The CDR3 covers 13 residues. In germline, CDR1 is MRHNA, CDR2 SNTAGT. Trimming removed 2 bases at V and 8 bases at J, with 9 bases between. The CDR3, as DNA: TGTGCCAGCAGTGACAGGGAGGGGGAAAAACTGTTTTTT. Translated, it gives CASSDREGEKLFF.

This CDR3 is CASSGIGEMNTEAFF. In DNA, the CDR3 is TGTGCCAGCAGTGGGATAGGAGAAATGAACACTGAAGCTTTCTTT. The chain employs TRBV2 and TRBJ1-1; no clear D gene. V lost 4 bases, J lost 0 bases, and 12 bases lay in between. The CDR3 is 15 amino acids. CDR1 is SNHLY and CDR2 is FYNNEI in the germline V gene.

The chain links TRBV6-5 to TRBJ1-1; D not resolved. The ends were cut back, 0 bases at V and 4 bases at J, with 12 bases in the middle. This CDR3 region has 15 residues. From germline, CDR1 is MNHEY and CDR2 SVGAGI. The CDR3 here is CASSYSPWSGTEAFF. Here the CDR3 DNA reads TGTGCCAGCAGTTACTCCCCCTGGTCGGGCACTGAAGCTTTCTTT.